This passage covers 7 T cell receptor beta chains from one sample sequenced in a study of blood T cell repertoires in COVID-19. Clones were read by immunoSEQ multiplex PCR, and TCRdb kept only the in-frame ones, dropping some. Among roughly 100,000 clones, about 87% were seen once, and the ten largest hold 10% to 15%. Sequenced sample: peripheral blood. The source of these receptors is a human donor in a cohort sampled during active or convalescent COVID-19.

This clone was seen a handful of times. The V gene is TRBV3-1 (or the pseudogene TRBV3-2), the J gene TRBJ1-3; D perhaps matches TRBD1 (6 bases). The CDR3 is 15 amino acids. Per the germline V gene, CDR1 is LGHDT and CDR2 is YNNKEL (reference sequence). Trimming cost V 3 bases and J 4 bases, with 13 bases left between them. The CDR3 is CASSQLWTAGNTIYF. The DNA of the CDR3 is TGTGCCAGCAGCCAGCTGTGGACAGCAGGAAACACCATATATTTT.

This chain joins TRBV24-1 and TRBJ2-5, with a possible D match to TRBD2 (6 bases). CDR1 is KGHDR, CDR2 SFDVKD, per germline. The CDR3 covers 17 residues. Trimming pared 5 bases from V and 3 bases from J, leaving 21 bases between. The CDR3: CATSARRRGFGKETQYF. Here the CDR3 DNA reads TGTGCCACCAGTGCCCGACGGAGGGGATTTGGCAAAGAGACCCAGTACTTC.

V usage is TRBV13 and J usage is TRBJ2-7; 10 bases are a match to TRBD1. V was pared by 5 bases and J by 2 bases, with 3 bases of the junction left unmatched. Germline CDR1 is PRHDT and CDR2 is FYEKMQ (reference sequence). The CDR3 contains 14 residues. The CDR3: CASSDGTGAYEQYF. Written as DNA, the CDR3 is TGTGCCAGCAGCGATGGGACAGGGGCCTACGAGCAGTACTTC.

The chain links TRBV5-1 to TRBJ1-2, with no clear D. The CDR3 runs 13 residues. Germline CDR1 SGHRS, CDR2 YFSETQ. Trimming removed 1 base from V and 3 bases from J, with 7 bases in between. The CDR3 nucleotides read TGCGCCAGCAGCTTGAGGGAGGACTATGGCTACACCTTC. Translating gives CASSLREDYGYTF.

The chain uses TRBV7-3 and TRBJ1-2; the match to TRBD1 covers 12 bases. The CDR3 is 15 amino acids. The junction had 5 bases not matched to a gene; V was cut back by 2 bases and J by 7 bases. The germline gives CDR1 SGHTA, CDR2 FQGTGA. The DNA for the CDR3 is TGTGCCAGCAGCTTAGGGGGACAGGGGGCTCCTGGCTACACCTTC. It yields the protein CASSLGGQGAPGYTF.

The rearrangement uses TRBV7-2 and TRBJ2-2, with 8 positions matching TRBD2. The CDR3 has 15 residues. The germline V gene encodes CDR1 SGHTA and CDR2 FQGNSA. J was trimmed by 3 bases and V by 11 bases; bases with no gene match: 11. In nucleotides, the CDR3 is TGTGCCCTATTATACGGGGGGGCCGACACCGGGGAGCTGTTTTTT. The encoded protein is CALLYGGADTGELFF. Together with reference TRBV7-2 and TRBJ2-2, the CDR3 gives the full variable domain: GAGVSQSPSNKVTEKGKDVELRCDPISGHTALYWYRQSLGQGLEFLIYFQGNSAPDKSGLPSDRFSAERTGGSVSTLTIQRTQQEDSAVYLCALLYGGADTGELFFGEGSRLTVL.

J is TRBJ1-4 and V is TRBV7-9; 7 bases map to TRBD1. The CDR3 is 15 residues long. The V and J ends lost 1 base and 5 bases, in that order; junction bases with no gene match: 4. Germline CDR1 and CDR2: SEHNR and FQNEAQ (reference sequence). CDR3 nucleotide sequence: TGTGCCAGCAGCTTAGGGACAGGTTTAAATGAAAAACTGTTTTTT. Protein product: CASSLGTGLNEKLFF.